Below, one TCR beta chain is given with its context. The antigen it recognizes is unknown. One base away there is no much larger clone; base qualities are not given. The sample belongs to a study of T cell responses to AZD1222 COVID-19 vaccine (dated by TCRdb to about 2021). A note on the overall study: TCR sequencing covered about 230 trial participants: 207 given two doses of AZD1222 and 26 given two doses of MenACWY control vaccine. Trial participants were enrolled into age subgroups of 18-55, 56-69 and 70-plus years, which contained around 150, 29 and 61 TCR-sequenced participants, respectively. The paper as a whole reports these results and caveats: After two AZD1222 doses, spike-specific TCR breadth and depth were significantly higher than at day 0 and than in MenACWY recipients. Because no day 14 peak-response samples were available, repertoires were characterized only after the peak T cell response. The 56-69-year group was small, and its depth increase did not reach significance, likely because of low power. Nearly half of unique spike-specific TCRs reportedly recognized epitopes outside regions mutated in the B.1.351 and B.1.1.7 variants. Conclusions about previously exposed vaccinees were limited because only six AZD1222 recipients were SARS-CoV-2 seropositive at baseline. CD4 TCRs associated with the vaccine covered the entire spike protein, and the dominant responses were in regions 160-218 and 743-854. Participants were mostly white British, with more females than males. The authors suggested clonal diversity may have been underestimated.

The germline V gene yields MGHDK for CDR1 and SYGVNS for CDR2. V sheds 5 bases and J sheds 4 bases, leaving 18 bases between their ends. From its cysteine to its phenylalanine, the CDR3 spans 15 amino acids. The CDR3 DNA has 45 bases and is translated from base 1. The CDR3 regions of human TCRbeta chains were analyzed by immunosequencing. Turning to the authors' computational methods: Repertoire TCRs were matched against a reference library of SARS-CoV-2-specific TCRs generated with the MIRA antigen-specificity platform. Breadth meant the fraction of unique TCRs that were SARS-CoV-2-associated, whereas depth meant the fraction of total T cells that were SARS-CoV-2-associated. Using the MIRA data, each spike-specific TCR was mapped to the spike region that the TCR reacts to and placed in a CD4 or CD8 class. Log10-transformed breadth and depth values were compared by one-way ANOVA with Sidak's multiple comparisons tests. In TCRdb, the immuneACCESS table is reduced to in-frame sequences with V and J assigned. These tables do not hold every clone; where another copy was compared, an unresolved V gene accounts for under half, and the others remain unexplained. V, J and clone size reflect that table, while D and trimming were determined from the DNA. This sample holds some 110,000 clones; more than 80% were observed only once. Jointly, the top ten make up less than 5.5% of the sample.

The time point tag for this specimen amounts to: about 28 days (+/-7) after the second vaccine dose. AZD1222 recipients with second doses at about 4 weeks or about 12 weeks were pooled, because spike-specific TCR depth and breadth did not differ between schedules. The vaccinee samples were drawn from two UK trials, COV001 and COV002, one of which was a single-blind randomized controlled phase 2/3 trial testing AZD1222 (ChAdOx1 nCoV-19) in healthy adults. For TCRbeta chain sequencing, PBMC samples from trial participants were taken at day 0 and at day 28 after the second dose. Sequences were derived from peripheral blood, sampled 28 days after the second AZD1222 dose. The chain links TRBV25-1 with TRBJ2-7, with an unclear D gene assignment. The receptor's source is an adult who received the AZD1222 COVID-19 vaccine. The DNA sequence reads TGTGCCAGCAGTACCGGCGTGGCTGCAAGATACGAGCAGTACTTC. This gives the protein CASSTGVAARYEQYF.